This record concerns one T cell receptor beta chain sequence. Antigen specificity is unknown. This entry comes from a study of cytomegalovirus exposure and HLA in healthy donors. Findings and limits, study-wide: There were several of the most significant clusters that appeared linked to common viral pathogens in a later analysis. Earlier analysis yielded a pattern in which most TCR beta V segments were productive about 90% or about 30% of the time.

J lost 5 bases, V lost 7 bases, and 15 bases had no gene match. The CDR3 runs 15 residues. The germline V gene encodes CDR1 SGDLS and CDR2 YYNGEE. PCR used 60 Vbeta primers and 13 Jbeta primers. The data were produced by immunoSEQ multiplex PCR, yet TCRdb's version contains in-frame clones alone and is incomplete. This listing includes about 190,000 clones. The material sequenced was PBMCs. This TCR came from a man aged 30 to 45 in good health and CMV-seronegative. The chain carries TRBV9 and TRBJ2-7; 7 positions agree with TRBD1. CDR3 loop: CASRPEGAGRDEQYF. CDR3 DNA: TGTGCCAGCCGTCCTGAGGGGGCGGGTAGAGACGAGCAGTACTTC.